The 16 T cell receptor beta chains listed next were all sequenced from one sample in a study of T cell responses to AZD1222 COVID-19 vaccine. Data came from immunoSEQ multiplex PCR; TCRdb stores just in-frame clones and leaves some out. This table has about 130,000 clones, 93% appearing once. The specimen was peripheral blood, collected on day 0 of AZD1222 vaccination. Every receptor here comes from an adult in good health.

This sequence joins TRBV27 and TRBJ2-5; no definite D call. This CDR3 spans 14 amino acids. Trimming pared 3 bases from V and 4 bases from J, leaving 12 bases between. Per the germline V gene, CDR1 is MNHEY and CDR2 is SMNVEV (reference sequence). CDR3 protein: CASSFSAVRETQYF. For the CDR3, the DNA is TGTGCCAGCAGTTTTTCTGCGGTTAGAGAGACCCAGTACTTC.

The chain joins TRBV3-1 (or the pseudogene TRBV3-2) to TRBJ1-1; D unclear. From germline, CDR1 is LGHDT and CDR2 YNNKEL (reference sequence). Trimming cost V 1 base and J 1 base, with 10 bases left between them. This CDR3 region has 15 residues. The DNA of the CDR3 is TGTGCCAGCAGCCAAGTGAATCGATGGAACACTGAAGCTTTCTTT. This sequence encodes CASSQVNRWNTEAFF.

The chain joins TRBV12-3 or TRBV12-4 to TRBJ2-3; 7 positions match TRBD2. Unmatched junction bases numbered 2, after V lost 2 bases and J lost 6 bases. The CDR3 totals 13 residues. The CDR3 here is CASSLTGRDTQYF. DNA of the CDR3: TGTGCCAGCAGTTTAACCGGGAGGGATACGCAGTATTTT.

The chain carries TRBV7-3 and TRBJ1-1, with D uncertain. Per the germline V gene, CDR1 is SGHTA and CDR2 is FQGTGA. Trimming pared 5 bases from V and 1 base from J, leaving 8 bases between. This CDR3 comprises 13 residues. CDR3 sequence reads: CASSQWGNTEAFF. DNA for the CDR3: TGTGCCAGCAGCCAATGGGGGAACACTGAAGCTTTCTTT. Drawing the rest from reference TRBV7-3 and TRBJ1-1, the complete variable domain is GAGVSQTPSNKVTEKGKYVELRCDPISGHTALYWYRQSLGQGPEFLIYFQGTGAADDSGLPNDRFFAVRPEGSVSTLKIQRTERGDSAVYLCASSQWGNTEAFFGQGTRLTVV.

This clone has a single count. The CDR3 region is CASRRQVWYEQYF. The CDR3 coding sequence is TGTGCCAGCAGACGACAGGTCTGGTACGAGCAGTACTTC. V usage is TRBV6-6 and J usage is TRBJ2-7; a weak D match, TRBD1 (6 bases). The V gene lost 6 bases and the J gene lost 4 bases, with 13 bases spanning the gap. The CDR3 is 13 residues long. CDR1 and CDR2 (germline): MNHNY, SVGAGI (reference sequence).

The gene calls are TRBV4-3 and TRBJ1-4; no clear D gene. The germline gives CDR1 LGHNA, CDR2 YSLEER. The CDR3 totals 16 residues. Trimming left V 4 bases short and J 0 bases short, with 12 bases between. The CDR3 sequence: CASSPSHAATNEKLFF. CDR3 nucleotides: TGCGCCAGCAGCCCAAGCCACGCCGCAACTAATGAAAAACTGTTTTTT.

The CDR3 DNA sequence: TGTGCCAGCAGCTCGGAGCTGTTTTTT. Its protein product is CASSSELFF. The chain is built from TRBV7-9 and TRBJ2-2; no definite D call. This CDR3 region has 9 residues. Germline CDR1 SEHNR, CDR2 FQNEAQ (reference sequence). V lost 4 bases, J lost 10 bases, and 1 base lay in between. Looking up the rest from reference TRBV7-9 and TRBJ2-2 gives the full variable domain: DTGVSQNPRHKITKRGQNVTFRCDPISEHNRLYWYRQTLGQGPEFLTYFQNEAQLEKSRLLSDRFSAERPKGSFSTLEIQRTEQGDSAMYLCASSSELFFGEGSRLTVL.

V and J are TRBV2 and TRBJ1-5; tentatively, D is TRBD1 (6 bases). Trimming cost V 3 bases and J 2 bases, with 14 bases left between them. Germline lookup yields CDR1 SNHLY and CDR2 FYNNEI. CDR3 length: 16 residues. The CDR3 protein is CASSEVGARGNQPQHF. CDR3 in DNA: TGTGCCAGCAGTGAGGTGGGGGCGCGAGGCAATCAGCCCCAGCATTTT.

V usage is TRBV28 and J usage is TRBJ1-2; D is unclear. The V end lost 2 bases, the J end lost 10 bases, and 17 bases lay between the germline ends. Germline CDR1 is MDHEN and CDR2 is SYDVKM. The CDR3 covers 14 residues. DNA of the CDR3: TGTGCCAGCAGTTTAACTCGGTCCTCAGCATCCTACACCTTC. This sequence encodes CASSLTRSSASYTF.

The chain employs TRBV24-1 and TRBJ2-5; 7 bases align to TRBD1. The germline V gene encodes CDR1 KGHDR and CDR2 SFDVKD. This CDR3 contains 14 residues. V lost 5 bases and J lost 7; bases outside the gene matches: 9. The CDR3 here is CATSALDREGTQYF. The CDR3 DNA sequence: TGTGCCACCAGTGCTCTTGACAGGGAAGGGACCCAGTACTTC.

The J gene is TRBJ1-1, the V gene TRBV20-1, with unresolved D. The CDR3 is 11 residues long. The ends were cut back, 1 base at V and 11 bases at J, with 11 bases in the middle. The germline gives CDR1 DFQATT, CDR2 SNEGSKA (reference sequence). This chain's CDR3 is CSARGGERAFF. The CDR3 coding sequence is TGCAGTGCTAGAGGGGGTGAGAGGGCTTTCTTT.

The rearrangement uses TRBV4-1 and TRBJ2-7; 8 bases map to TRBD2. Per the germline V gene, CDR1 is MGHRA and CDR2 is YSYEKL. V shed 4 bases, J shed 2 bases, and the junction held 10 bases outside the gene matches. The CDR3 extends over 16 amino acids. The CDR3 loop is CASSPGKSGRPYEQYF. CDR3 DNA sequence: TGCGCCAGCAGCCCGGGCAAGAGCGGGAGACCCTACGAGCAGTACTTC.

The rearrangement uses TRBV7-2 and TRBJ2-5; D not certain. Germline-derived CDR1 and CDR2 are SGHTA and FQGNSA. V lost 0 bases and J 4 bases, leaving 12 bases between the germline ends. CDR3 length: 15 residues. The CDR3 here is CASSLAALFGETQYF. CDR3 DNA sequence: TGTGCCAGCAGCTTAGCGGCACTATTCGGAGAGACCCAGTACTTC.

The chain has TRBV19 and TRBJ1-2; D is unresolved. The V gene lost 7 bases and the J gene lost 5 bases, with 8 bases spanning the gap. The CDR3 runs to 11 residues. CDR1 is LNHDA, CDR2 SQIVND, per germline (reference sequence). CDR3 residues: CASTSEYGYTF. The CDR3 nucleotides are TGTGCCAGTACAAGCGAGTATGGCTACACCTTC. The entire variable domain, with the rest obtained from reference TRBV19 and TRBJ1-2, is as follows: DGGITQSPKYLFRKEGQNVTLSCEQNLNHDAMYWYRQDPGQGLRLIYYSQIVNDFQKGDIAEGYSVSREKKESFPLTVTSAQKNPTAFYLCASTSEYGYTFGSGTRLTVV.

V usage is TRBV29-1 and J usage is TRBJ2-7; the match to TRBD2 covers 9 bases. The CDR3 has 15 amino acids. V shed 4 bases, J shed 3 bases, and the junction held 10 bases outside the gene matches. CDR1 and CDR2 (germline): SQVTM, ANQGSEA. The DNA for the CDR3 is TGCAGCGTTGTTTTTCTGGCGGGAGGGCTCTACGAGCAGTACTTC. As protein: CSVVFLAGGLYEQYF.

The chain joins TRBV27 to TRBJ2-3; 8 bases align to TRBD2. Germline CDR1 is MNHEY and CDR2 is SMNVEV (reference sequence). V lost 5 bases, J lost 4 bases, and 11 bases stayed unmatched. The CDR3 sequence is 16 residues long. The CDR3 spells CASSPTAAGESDTQYF. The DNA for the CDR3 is TGTGCCAGCAGTCCTACCGCAGCGGGAGAGTCAGATACGCAGTATTTT.